The clone carrying this TCR beta chain was detected a few times. This CDR3 is 15 amino acids long. V lost 4 bases, J lost 3 bases, and 6 bases stayed unmatched. Germline lookup yields CDR1 LGHNA and CDR2 YNFKEQ. The sample belongs to a study of T cell responses to AZD1222 COVID-19 vaccine. For the study at large: Investigators merged groups given second doses at roughly 4 or roughly 12 weeks.

TCRdb's copy holds only in-frame clones and misses some; the assay was immunoSEQ multiplex PCR. There are 180,000 or so clones in the sample; around 94% occur only once, and about 0.6% lies in the top ten. The origin of this receptor is an adult in good health. This specimen consisted of peripheral blood, obtained on day 0 of AZD1222 vaccination. The rearrangement links TRBV4-2 to TRBJ1-5; 7 nucleotides line up with TRBD1. The CDR3 is CASSLSTGNNQPQHF. CDR3 DNA: TGTGCCAGCAGCCTATCGACAGGGAACAATCAGCCCCAGCATTTT.